A single sample is the source of the 16 T cell receptor beta chains below, sequenced in a study of PD-1 blockade in classical Hodgkin lymphoma. Brentuximab vedotin exposure varied, and every patient relapsed after autologous stem cell transplantation. Assay used: immunoSEQ multiplex PCR; TCRdb lists only in-frame clones, some missing. The sample lists approximately 73,000 clones; about 93% were seen once. This material consisted of peripheral blood mononuclear cells (PBMCs), taken at baseline. The source is a human donor with classical Hodgkin lymphoma.

J is TRBJ2-1 and V is TRBV7-9, with 7 bases fitting TRBD1. V trimming: 5 bases; J trimming: 4 bases; junction bases outside the gene matches: 5. Germline V gene lookup returns CDR1 SEHNR and CDR2 FQNEAQ (reference sequence). CDR3 length equals 14 residues. For the CDR3, the DNA is TGTGCCAGCAGCGAGGGACAGCCATACAATGAGCAGTTCTTC. Amino acids: CASSEGQPYNEQFF. Together with reference TRBV7-9 and TRBJ2-1, the CDR3 gives the full variable domain: DTGVSQNPRHKITKRGQNVTFRCDPISEHNRLYWYRQTLGQGPEFLTYFQNEAQLEKSRLLSDRFSAERPKGSFSTLEIQRTEQGDSAMYLCASSEGQPYNEQFFGPGTRLTVL.

The chain has TRBV7-2 and TRBJ2-7, with D tentatively TRBD1 or TRBD2 (5 bases each). Trimming took off 5 bases at V and 0 bases at J, with 14 bases between the two ends. Germline V gene data show CDR1 as SGHTA and CDR2 as FQGNSA. The CDR3 is 15 residues long. The chain's CDR3 is CASSPTGTLSYEQYF. CDR3 coding DNA: TGTGCCAGCAGCCCGACCGGGACCCTCTCCTACGAGCAGTACTTC.

The chain combines TRBV9 with TRBJ1-3, with D unclear. V shed 0 bases and J shed 4 bases, with 8 bases lying between them. The germline CDR1 and CDR2 sequences are SGDLS and YYNGEE. There are 14 residues in the CDR3. The CDR3 DNA follows: TGTGCCAGCAGCGTAGCCTCCGGGGGAAACACCATATATTTT. The encoded protein is CASSVASGGNTIYF.

J is TRBJ1-3 and V is TRBV19; tentatively, D is TRBD1 (6 bases). Germline assignment: CDR1 LNHDA and CDR2 SQIVND (reference sequence). Trimming removed 9 bases from V and 0 bases from J, with 9 bases in between. The CDR3 covers 13 residues. The DNA for the CDR3 is TGTGCCAGCGGACAGATCTCTGGAAACACCATATATTTT. Translated, it gives CASGQISGNTIYF. Complete variable domain (other parts from reference TRBV19 and TRBJ1-3): DGGITQSPKYLFRKEGQNVTLSCEQNLNHDAMYWYRQDPGQGLRLIYYSQIVNDFQKGDIAEGYSVSREKKESFPLTVTSAQKNPTAFYLCASGQISGNTIYFGEGSWLTVV.

V gene TRBV2 combines with J gene TRBJ1-6; D perhaps matches TRBD1 (5 bases). Looked up from germline, CDR1 is SNHLY and CDR2 is FYNNEI. V lost 2 bases and J lost 10, with 21 bases in between. The CDR3 is 17 amino acids. CDR3 in DNA: TGTGCCAGCAGTGAATTCGTTTCTGGGGACCTGGGGTCACCCCTCCACTTT. Protein product: CASSEFVSGDLGSPLHF.

This clone appeared once. This chain's CDR3 is CASSLFGQGTYNEQFF. CDR3 nucleotide sequence: TGTGCCAGCAGCTTGTTTGGGCAGGGCACCTACAATGAGCAGTTCTTC. The rearrangement uses TRBV5-8 and TRBJ2-1; D may be TRBD1 (5 bases). The V and J ends lost 1 base and 2 bases respectively, with 13 bases between them. The CDR3 sequence is 16 residues long. In germline, CDR1 is SGHTS, CDR2 YDEGEE.

The chain links TRBV6-5 to TRBJ1-2, with a weak D call TRBD1 (5 bases). This CDR3 comprises 14 residues. V was cut by 6 bases and J by 8 bases, with 19 bases left in between. The V gene's germline CDR1 is MNHEY and CDR2 SVGAGI. The CDR3 loop reads CASSGGVRLLGYTF. The DNA of the CDR3 is TGTGCCAGCAGCGGGGGGGTCCGACTGCTGGGCTACACCTTC.

The CDR3 is CASSSGTGPGEKLFF. DNA for the CDR3: TGTGCCAGCAGCTCTGGGACAGGACCTGGTGAAAAACTGTTTTTT. The V call is TRBV13, the J call TRBJ1-4; 8 bases align to TRBD1. The CDR3 length is 15 residues. V gave up 4 bases and J gave up 7 bases; unmatched junction bases: 8. Per the germline V gene, CDR1 is PRHDT and CDR2 is FYEKMQ (reference sequence). Combining the CDR3 with reference TRBV13 and TRBJ1-4 gives the whole variable domain AAGVIQSPRHLIKEKRETATLKCYPIPRHDTVYWYQQGPGQDPQFLISFYEKMQSDKGSIPDRFSAQQFSDYHSELNMSSLELGDSALYFCASSSGTGPGEKLFFGSGTQLSVL.

The rearrangement links TRBV11-2 to TRBJ2-1; tentative D call: TRBD2 (6 bases). The V gene lost 5 bases and the J gene lost 5 bases, with 13 bases spanning the gap. The length of the CDR3 is 14 residues. CDR1 and CDR2 from the germline V gene are SGHAT and FQNNGV. CDR3 residues: CASSPRTNHNEQFF. CDR3 in DNA: TGTGCCAGCAGCCCCAGGACTAATCACAATGAGCAGTTCTTC.

This chain connects TRBV7-9 to TRBJ1-2, with 9 bases aligning to TRBD1. The CDR3 extends over 16 amino acids. V lost 4 bases and J lost 2; bases outside the gene matches: 8. Germline CDR1 and CDR2: SEHNR and FQNEAQ (reference sequence). CDR3 sequence reads: CASSSTRQGENYGYTF. The CDR3 region has the DNA TGTGCCAGCAGCTCCACCAGACAGGGGGAAAACTATGGCTACACCTTC. The full variable domain, its missing parts supplied by reference TRBV7-9 and TRBJ1-2, is DTGVSQNPRHKITKRGQNVTFRCDPISEHNRLYWYRQTLGQGPEFLTYFQNEAQLEKSRLLSDRFSAERPKGSFSTLEIQRTEQGDSAMYLCASSSTRQGENYGYTFGSGTRLTVV.

The chain employs TRBV4-2 and TRBJ2-7, with D possibly matching TRBD2 (6 bases). The CDR3 length is 19 residues. V was cut by 0 bases and J by 0 bases, with 21 bases left in between. Germline V gene sequence: CDR1 LGHNA, CDR2 YNFKEQ. The chain's CDR3 is CASSQDGQWGGISSYEQYF. The CDR3 region has the DNA TGTGCCAGCAGCCAAGATGGTCAGTGGGGCGGGATTAGCTCCTACGAGCAGTACTTC.

V usage is TRBV27 and J usage is TRBJ2-1; tentatively, D is TRBD2 (5 bases). The V and J ends lost 7 bases and 2 bases respectively, with 9 bases between them. This CDR3 contains 13 residues. Looked up from germline, CDR1 is MNHEY and CDR2 is SMNVEV (reference sequence). In nucleotides, the CDR3 is TGTGCCAGCATGGACTTAACCTACAATGAGCAGTTCTTC. Residues: CASMDLTYNEQFF.

The rearrangement uses TRBV7-9 and TRBJ2-7; possibly TRBD1 for D (5 bases). The V gene lost 5 bases and the J gene lost 1 base, with 12 bases spanning the gap. This CDR3 has 14 residues. Germline lookup yields CDR1 SEHNR and CDR2 FQNEAQ (reference sequence). The chain's CDR3 is CASSLTAGSYEQYF. The CDR3 region has the DNA TGTGCCAGCAGCCTGACGGCAGGGTCCTACGAGCAGTACTTC. Based on the CDR3 plus reference TRBV7-9 and TRBJ2-7, the full variable domain is DTGVSQNPRHKITKRGQNVTFRCDPISEHNRLYWYRQTLGQGPEFLTYFQNEAQLEKSRLLSDRFSAERPKGSFSTLEIQRTEQGDSAMYLCASSLTAGSYEQYFGPGTRLTVT.

This chain links TRBV6-5 with TRBJ1-2; D gene ambiguous. V lost 8 bases, J lost 6 bases, and 10 bases lay in between. The CDR3 loop spans 11 amino acids. Germline lookup yields CDR1 MNHEY and CDR2 SVGAGI. The CDR3 loop is CASLGPDGYTF. CDR3 coding DNA: TGTGCCAGCCTCGGGCCGGATGGCTACACCTTC.

V usage is TRBV5-1 and J usage is TRBJ2-3, with 11 bases matching TRBD2. The CDR3 has 15 amino acids. Trimming cost V 2 bases and J 6 bases; bases outside gene matches: 5. CDR1 is SGHRS, CDR2 YFSETQ, per germline. DNA of the CDR3: TGCGCCAGCAGCTTTACTAGCGGGAGTGTTGATACGCAGTATTTT. It codes for CASSFTSGSVDTQYF.

The chain is built from TRBV4-1 and TRBJ2-5; D is perhaps TRBD1 (5 bases). With 3 bases removed from V and 0 bases from J, the gap between germline ends came to 11 bases. Per the germline V gene, CDR1 is MGHRA and CDR2 is YSYEKL. This CDR3 contains 15 residues. The CDR3 loop reads CASSHLDMNQETQYF. CDR3 DNA: TGCGCCAGCAGCCACTTGGACATGAACCAAGAGACCCAGTACTTC.